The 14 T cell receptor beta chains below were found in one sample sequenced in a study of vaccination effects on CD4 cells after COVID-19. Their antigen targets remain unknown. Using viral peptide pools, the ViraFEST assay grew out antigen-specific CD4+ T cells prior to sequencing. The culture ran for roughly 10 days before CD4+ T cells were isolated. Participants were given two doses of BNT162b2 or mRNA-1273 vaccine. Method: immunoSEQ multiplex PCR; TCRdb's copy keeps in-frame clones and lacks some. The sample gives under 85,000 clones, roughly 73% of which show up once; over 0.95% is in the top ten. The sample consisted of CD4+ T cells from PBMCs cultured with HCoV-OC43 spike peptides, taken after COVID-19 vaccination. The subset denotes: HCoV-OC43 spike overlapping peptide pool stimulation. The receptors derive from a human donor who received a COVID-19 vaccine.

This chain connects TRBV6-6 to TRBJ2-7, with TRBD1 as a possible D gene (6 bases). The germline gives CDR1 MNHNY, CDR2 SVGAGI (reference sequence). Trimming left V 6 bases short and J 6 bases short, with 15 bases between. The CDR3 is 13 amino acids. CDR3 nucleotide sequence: TGTGCCAGCAGCCTCAACAGGGTGGCCGAGCAGTACGTC. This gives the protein CASSLNRVAEQYV.

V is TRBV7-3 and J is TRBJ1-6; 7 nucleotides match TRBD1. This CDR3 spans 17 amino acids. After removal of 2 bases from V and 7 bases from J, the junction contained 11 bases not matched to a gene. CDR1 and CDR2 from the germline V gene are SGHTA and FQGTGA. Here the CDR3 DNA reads TGTGCCAGCAGCTTACGCCCAACAGGGGTGGTCAATTCACCCCTCCACTTT. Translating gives CASSLRPTGVVNSPLHF.

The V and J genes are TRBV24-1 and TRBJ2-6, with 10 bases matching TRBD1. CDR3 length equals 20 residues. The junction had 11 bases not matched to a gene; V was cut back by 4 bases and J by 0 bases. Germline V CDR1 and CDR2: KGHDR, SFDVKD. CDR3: CATSEQTGTGVGSGANVLTF. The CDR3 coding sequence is TGTGCCACCAGTGAACAAACCGGGACAGGGGTGGGCTCTGGGGCCAACGTCCTGACTTTC.

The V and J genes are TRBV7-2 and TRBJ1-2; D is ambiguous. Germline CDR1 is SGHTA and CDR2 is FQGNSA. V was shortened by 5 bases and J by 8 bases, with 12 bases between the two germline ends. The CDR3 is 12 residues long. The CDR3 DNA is TGTGCCAGCAGCCCCCCTCCCGGAGGCTACACCTTC. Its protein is CASSPPPGGYTF.

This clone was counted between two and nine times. The CDR3 sequence: CASSQQGSFGEKLFF. DNA for the CDR3: TGTGCCAGCTCACAACAGGGGAGTTTCGGGGAAAAACTGTTTTTT. The chain recombines TRBV18 with TRBJ1-4, with 7 bases fitting TRBD1. Germline CDR1 reads KGHSH; CDR2 reads LQKENI. The CDR3 spans 15 residues. With V trimmed by 4 bases and J by 8 bases, 10 bases remained unmatched.

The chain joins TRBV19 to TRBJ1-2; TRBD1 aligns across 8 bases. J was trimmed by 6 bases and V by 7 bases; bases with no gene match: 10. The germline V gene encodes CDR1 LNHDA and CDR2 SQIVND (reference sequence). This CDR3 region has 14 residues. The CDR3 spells CASTGQGAFDGYTF. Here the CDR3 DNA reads TGTGCCAGTACCGGACAGGGAGCGTTCGATGGCTACACCTTC.

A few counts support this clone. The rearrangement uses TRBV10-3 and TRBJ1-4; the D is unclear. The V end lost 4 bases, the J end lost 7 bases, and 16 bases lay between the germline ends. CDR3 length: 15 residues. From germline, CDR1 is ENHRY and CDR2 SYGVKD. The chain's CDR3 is CAISAGQTTSEKLFF. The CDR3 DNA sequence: TGTGCCATCAGTGCTGGTCAAACTACGAGTGAAAAACTGTTTTTT.

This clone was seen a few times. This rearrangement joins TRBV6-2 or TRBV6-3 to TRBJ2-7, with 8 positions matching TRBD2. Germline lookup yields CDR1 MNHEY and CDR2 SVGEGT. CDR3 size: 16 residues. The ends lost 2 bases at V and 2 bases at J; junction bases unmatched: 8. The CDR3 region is CASSYRGLDPAYEQYV. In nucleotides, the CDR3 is TGTGCCAGCAGTTACCGGGGACTAGATCCCGCCTACGAGCAGTACGTC.

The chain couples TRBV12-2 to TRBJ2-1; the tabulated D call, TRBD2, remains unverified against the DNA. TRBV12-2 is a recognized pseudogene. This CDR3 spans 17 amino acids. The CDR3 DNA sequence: TGTGCAAGTCGCTCAGTGGGGGGGCGCTTGGACTACAATGAGCAGTTCTTC. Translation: CASRSVGGRLDYNEQFF.

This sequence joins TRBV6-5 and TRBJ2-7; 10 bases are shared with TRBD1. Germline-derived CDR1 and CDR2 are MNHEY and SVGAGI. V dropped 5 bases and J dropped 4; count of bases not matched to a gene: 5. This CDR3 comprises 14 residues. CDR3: CASSKGQGSYEQYV. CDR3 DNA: TGTGCCAGCAGTAAGGGACAGGGGTCGTACGAGCAGTACGTC.

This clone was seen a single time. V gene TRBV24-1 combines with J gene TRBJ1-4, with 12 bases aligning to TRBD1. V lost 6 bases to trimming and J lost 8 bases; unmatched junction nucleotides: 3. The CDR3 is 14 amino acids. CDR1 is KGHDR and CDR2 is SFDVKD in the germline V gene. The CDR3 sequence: CATSPGTGGEKLFF. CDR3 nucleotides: TGTGCCACCAGTCCCGGGACAGGGGGCGAAAAACTGTTTTTT.

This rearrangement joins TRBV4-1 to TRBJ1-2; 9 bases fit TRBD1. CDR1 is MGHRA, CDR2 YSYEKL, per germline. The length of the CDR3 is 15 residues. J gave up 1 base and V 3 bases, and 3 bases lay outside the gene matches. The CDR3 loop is CASSHPGQGNYGYTF. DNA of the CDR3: TGCGCCAGCAGCCATCCGGGACAGGGTAACTATGGCTACACCTTC.

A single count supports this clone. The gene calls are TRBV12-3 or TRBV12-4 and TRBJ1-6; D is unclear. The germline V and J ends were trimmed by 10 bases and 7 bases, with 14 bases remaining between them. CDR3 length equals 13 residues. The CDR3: CATTGTPNSPLHF. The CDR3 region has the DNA TGTGCCACCACTGGTACTCCCAATTCACCCCTCCACTTT.

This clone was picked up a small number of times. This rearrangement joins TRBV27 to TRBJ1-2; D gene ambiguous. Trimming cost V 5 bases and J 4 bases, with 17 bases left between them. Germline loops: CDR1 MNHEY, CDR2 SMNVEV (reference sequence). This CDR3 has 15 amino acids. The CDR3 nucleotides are TGTGCCAGCAGTCAAGATTTAACGGGGAGCTATGGCTACACCTTC. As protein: CASSQDLTGSYGYTF.